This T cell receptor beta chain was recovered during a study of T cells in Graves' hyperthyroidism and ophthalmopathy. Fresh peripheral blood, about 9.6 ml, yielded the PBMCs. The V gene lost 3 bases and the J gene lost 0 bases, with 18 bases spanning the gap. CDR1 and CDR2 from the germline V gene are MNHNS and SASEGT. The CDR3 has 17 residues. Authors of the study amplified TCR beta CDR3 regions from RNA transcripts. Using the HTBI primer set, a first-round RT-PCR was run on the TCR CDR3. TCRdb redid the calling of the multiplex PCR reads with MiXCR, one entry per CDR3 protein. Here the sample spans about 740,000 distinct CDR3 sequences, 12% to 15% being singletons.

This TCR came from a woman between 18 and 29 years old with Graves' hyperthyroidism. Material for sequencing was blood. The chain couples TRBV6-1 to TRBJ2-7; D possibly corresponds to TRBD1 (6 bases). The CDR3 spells CASSDASGTPGSYEQYF. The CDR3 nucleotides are TGTGCCAGCAGTGATGCCTCCGGGACACCTGGCTCCTACGAGCAGTACTTC.